This T cell receptor (beta chain) was found in a study of blood T cell repertoires in COVID-19. V dropped 5 bases and J dropped 1; count of bases not matched to a gene: 9. From germline, CDR1 is SGHAT and CDR2 FQNNGV. This CDR3 has 16 amino acids. The table came from immunoSEQ multiplex PCR; TCRdb's copy has only in-frame clones and leaves some out. In the table there are around 100,000 clones, roughly 88% of which are singletons. The V call is TRBV11-2, the J call TRBJ2-3; TRBD2 aligns across 7 bases. The source material was peripheral blood. The receptor comes from a human donor in a cohort sampled during active COVID-19. CDR3 sequence reads: CASSAASGGGTDTQYF. CDR3 DNA: TGTGCCAGCAGCGCTGCGTCGGGAGGCGGCACAGATACGCAGTATTTT.